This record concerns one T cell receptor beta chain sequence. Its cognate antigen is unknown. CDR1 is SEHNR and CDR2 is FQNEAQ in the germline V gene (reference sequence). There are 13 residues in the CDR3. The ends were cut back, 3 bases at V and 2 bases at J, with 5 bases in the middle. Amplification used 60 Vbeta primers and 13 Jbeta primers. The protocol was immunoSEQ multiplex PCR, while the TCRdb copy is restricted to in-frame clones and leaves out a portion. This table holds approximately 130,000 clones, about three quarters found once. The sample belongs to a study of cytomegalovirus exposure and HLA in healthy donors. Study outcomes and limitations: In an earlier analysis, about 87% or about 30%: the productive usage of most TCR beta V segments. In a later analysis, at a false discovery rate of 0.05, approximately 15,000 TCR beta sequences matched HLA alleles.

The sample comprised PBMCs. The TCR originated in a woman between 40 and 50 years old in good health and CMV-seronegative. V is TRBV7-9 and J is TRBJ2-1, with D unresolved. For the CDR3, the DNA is TGTGCCAGCAGCTTGGCGGCCTACAATGAGCAGTTCTTC. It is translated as CASSLAAYNEQFF.